These 21 T cell receptor beta chains came from one sample sequenced in a study of T cell changes during pregnancy in multiple sclerosis. The assay was immunoSEQ multiplex PCR, and TCRdb's table has in-frame clones only and misses some. The data contain about 36,000 clones, 88% of them singletons. Source: CD4+ T cells from peripheral blood mononuclear cells, taken in the first trimester of pregnancy. The receptors were gathered from a female donor with multiple sclerosis, enrolled in a pregnancy study.

This chain uses TRBV6-1 with TRBJ1-5, with no clear D. Trimming pared 2 bases from V and 1 base from J, leaving 9 bases between. The V gene's germline CDR1 is MNHNS and CDR2 SASEGT. The CDR3 runs to 15 residues. DNA of the CDR3: TGTGCCAGCAGTGAATCGCGAGGGAGCAATCAGCCCCAGCATTTT. It translates to CASSESRGSNQPQHF.

The chain uses TRBV9 and TRBJ1-2; TRBD1 aligns across 9 bases. The germline CDR1 and CDR2 sequences are SGDLS and YYNGEE. V shed 6 bases and J 6 bases; nucleotides not matched to a gene: 15. The CDR3 length is 16 residues. CDR3 coding DNA: TGTGCCAGCACCCTGGGGGGGACAGGGTCCGGGGATGGCTACACCTTC. It specifies CASTLGGTGSGDGYTF.

This clone is a singleton in its sample. The chain carries TRBV2 and TRBJ2-7; TRBD1 aligns across 7 bases. Germline loops: CDR1 SNHLY, CDR2 FYNNEI. The CDR3 is 15 residues long. V dropped 7 bases and J dropped 0; count of bases not matched to a gene: 9. This chain's CDR3 is CASIPETGSSYEQYF. CDR3 DNA sequence: TGTGCCAGCATCCCCGAGACAGGGAGCTCCTACGAGCAGTACTTC.

The rearrangement links TRBV28 to TRBJ1-4, with D possibly matching TRBD1 (5 bases). Germline CDR1 is MDHEN and CDR2 is SYDVKM. The CDR3 sequence is 15 residues long. V was trimmed by 8 bases and J by 2 bases, leaving 15 bases between them. The CDR3 DNA reads TGTGCCAGCTCCATTGTCGGGGGGACTAATGAAAAACTGTTTTTT. Residues: CASSIVGGTNEKLFF.

This clone was observed a handful of times. The rearrangement joins TRBV28 to TRBJ1-1, with TRBD1 matching 9 bases. CDR1 and CDR2 (germline): MDHEN, SYDVKM. With 6 bases clipped from V and 1 base from J, the junction kept 9 bases outside the gene matches. The CDR3 runs to 16 residues. The CDR3 sequence: CASRNTGGSWNTEAFF. For the CDR3, the DNA is TGTGCCAGCAGAAATACAGGGGGCAGCTGGAACACTGAAGCTTTCTTT.

The chain combines TRBV27 with TRBJ1-2; D is ambiguous. Trimming stripped 5 bases from V and 8 bases from J, with 15 bases between. Germline loops: CDR1 MNHEY, CDR2 SMNVEV (reference sequence). The CDR3 contains 13 residues. CDR3 sequence: CASSPSPSLGYTF. Written as DNA, the CDR3 is TGTGCCAGCAGTCCCTCCCCCTCCTTGGGCTACACCTTC.

The chain couples TRBV28 to TRBJ1-5; D not resolved. V was clipped by 5 bases and J by 5 bases, with 13 bases between them. There are 14 residues in the CDR3. Germline V lookup: CDR1 MDHEN, CDR2 SYDVKM. The CDR3 nucleotides are TGTGCCAGCAGTAGACGCCGGGGTTATCAGCCCCAGCATTTT. The encoded protein is CASSRRRGYQPQHF.

The count of this clone is one. The chain carries TRBV20-1 and TRBJ2-7; TRBD1 might be the D (6 bases). The CDR3 totals 11 residues. V lost 4 bases and J 4 bases, leaving 8 bases between the germline ends. Germline-derived CDR1 and CDR2 are DFQATT and SNEGSKA (reference sequence). The CDR3 protein is CSATDRYEQYF. In DNA form, the CDR3 reads TGCAGTGCTACGGACAGATACGAGCAGTACTTC.

V and J are TRBV29-1 and TRBJ2-3; D might be TRBD1 (5 bases). CDR1 is SQVTM, CDR2 ANQGSEA, per germline. There are 13 residues in the CDR3. V lost 8 bases and J 1 base, leaving 13 bases between the germline ends. The DNA of the CDR3 is TGCAGCTCCCGCCAAGGGGGCACAGATACGCAGTATTTT. Translation: CSSRQGGTDTQYF.

J is TRBJ1-5 and V is TRBV2; 9 positions agree with TRBD1. This CDR3 contains 15 residues. V lost 6 bases to trimming and J lost 1 base; unmatched junction nucleotides: 4. Germline V lookup: CDR1 SNHLY, CDR2 FYNNEI. The CDR3: CASRDRGVSNQPQHF. The CDR3 DNA is TGTGCCAGCAGGGACAGGGGAGTGAGCAATCAGCCCCAGCATTTT.

V is TRBV18 and J is TRBJ2-3; possibly TRBD2 for D (6 bases). Per the germline V gene, CDR1 is KGHSH and CDR2 is LQKENI. The CDR3 totals 15 residues. Trimming pared 3 bases from V and 4 bases from J, leaving 14 bases between. The CDR3 spells CASSPVGGGADTQYF. CDR3 nucleotides: TGTGCCAGCTCACCCGTCGGGGGAGGAGCAGATACGCAGTATTTT.

The chain is built from TRBV5-1 and TRBJ2-5; 10 nucleotides agree with TRBD1. The germline V gene encodes CDR1 SGHRS and CDR2 YFSETQ. The trim removed 5 bases at V and 4 bases at J, leaving 8 bases unmatched. The length of the CDR3 is 15 residues. The CDR3 bases are TGCGCCAGCAGTTTGACAGGGGGCGTCGGAGAGACCCAGTACTTC. Its protein product is CASSLTGGVGETQYF.

The chain recombines TRBV19 with TRBJ2-5; 8 bases align to TRBD1. CDR3 length equals 14 residues. V lost 4 bases to trimming and J lost 4 bases; unmatched junction nucleotides: 5. In germline, CDR1 is LNHDA, CDR2 SQIVND (reference sequence). The CDR3 DNA follows: TGTGCCAGTAGTACGAGGACAGGGCGAGAGACCCAGTACTTC. It translates to CASSTRTGRETQYF.

The gene calls are TRBV9 and TRBJ2-2; 11 positions agree with TRBD2. The CDR3 extends over 16 amino acids. V trimming: 3 bases; J trimming: 4 bases; junction bases outside the gene matches: 5. Looked up from germline, CDR1 is SGDLS and CDR2 is YYNGEE. The DNA for the CDR3 is TGTGCCAGCAGCGAGGGACTAGCGGCGGGCACCGGGGAGCTGTTTTTT. It specifies CASSEGLAAGTGELFF.

The V and J genes are TRBV6-1 and TRBJ2-1; 11 nucleotides align to TRBD1. With V trimmed by 9 bases and J by 10 bases, 8 bases remained unmatched. This CDR3 region has 13 residues. The germline V gene has CDR1 MNHNS and CDR2 SASEGT. DNA for the CDR3: TGTGCCAGTCGGGGACAGGGGGTAGGGGAGCAGTTCTTC. Translating it yields CASRGQGVGEQFF.

V is TRBV6-1 and J is TRBJ2-5; 7 bases fit TRBD2. V lost 1 base, J lost 7 bases, and 12 bases stayed unmatched. CDR1 is MNHNS, CDR2 SASEGT, per germline. The CDR3 spans 16 residues. The CDR3 DNA reads as TGTGCCAGCAGTGAAGGGGGTGGGGGGGGATACGGGACCCAGTACTTC. This encodes CASSEGGGGGYGTQYF.

The chain links TRBV10-2 to TRBJ2-1; D might be TRBD1 (6 bases). Trimming shortened V by 3 bases and J by 3 bases, and 12 bases separated the two germline ends. The CDR3 extends over 15 amino acids. The V gene's germline CDR1 is WSHSY and CDR2 SAAADI. CDR3 residues: CASSDLDRFYNEQFF. CDR3 bases: TGCGCCAGCAGTGACCTGGACAGATTCTACAATGAGCAGTTCTTC.

The chain combines TRBV7-9 with TRBJ2-3; 7 nucleotides agree with TRBD1. This CDR3 is 15 amino acids long. Germline V gives CDR1 SEHNR, CDR2 FQNEAQ (reference sequence). V was pared by 1 base and J by 1 base, with 2 bases of the junction left unmatched. The CDR3 nucleotides read TGTGCCAGCAGCTTAGACAGGGGCCGCACAGATACGCAGTATTTT. Translated, it gives CASSLDRGRTDTQYF.

The rearrangement joins TRBV5-1 to TRBJ1-1, with 9 nucleotides matching TRBD1. This CDR3 comprises 16 residues. V lost 4 bases and J lost 0; bases outside the gene matches: 7. Germline V gene sequence: CDR1 SGHRS, CDR2 YFSETQ. The chain's CDR3 is CASSGGTGIMNTEAFF. For the CDR3, the DNA is TGCGCCAGCAGCGGCGGGACAGGGATAATGAACACTGAAGCTTTCTTT.

The V and J genes are TRBV7-2 and TRBJ1-2; 7 nucleotides line up with TRBD1. The CDR3 runs 15 residues. The germline gives CDR1 SGHTA, CDR2 FQGNSA. The V gene end was trimmed by 0 bases and the J gene end by 5 bases; junction bases not matched to a gene: 6. The DNA of the CDR3 is TGTGCCAGCAGCTTAGCTAAGGGACAGCAATATGGCTACACCTTC. Amino acids: CASSLAKGQQYGYTF.

The chain is built from TRBV18 and TRBJ2-7, with D maybe TRBD2 (6 bases). CDR3 size: 14 residues. V lost 1 base to trimming and J lost 3 bases, with 10 bases between them. CDR1 and CDR2 (germline): KGHSH, LQKENI. The CDR3 sequence: CASSPRRDHYEQYF. CDR3 coding DNA: TGTGCCAGCTCACCACGGAGGGATCACTACGAGCAGTACTTC.